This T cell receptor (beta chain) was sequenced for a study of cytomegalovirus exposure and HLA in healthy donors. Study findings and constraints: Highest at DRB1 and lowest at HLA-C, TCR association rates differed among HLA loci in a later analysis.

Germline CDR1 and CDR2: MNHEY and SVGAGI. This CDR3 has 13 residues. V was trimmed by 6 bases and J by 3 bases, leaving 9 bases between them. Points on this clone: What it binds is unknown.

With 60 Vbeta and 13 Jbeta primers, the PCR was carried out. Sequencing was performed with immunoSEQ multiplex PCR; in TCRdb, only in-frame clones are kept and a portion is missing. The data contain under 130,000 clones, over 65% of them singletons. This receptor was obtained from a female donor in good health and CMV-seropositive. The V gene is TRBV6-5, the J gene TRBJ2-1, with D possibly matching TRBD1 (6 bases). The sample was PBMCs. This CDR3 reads CASRGDIYNEQFF. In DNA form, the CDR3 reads TGTGCCAGCAGGGGGGACATCTACAATGAGCAGTTCTTC.